The 25 T cell receptor beta chains presented below share a single source sample, sequenced in a study of CD8+CD57+ T cells in acquired aplastic anemia. The template used for profiling TCR beta VDJ and CDR3 was genomic DNA. Using its own MiXCR run on the reads, TCRdb lists one record per CDR3 protein. The sample lists about 180,000 distinct CDR3 sequences, 40% to 50% occurring once. It was patients with CD8+CD57+ cell expansion by flow cytometry who were chosen for sequencing. Sequencing was done on a sample of sorted CD4+, CD8+, or CD8+CD57+ T cells (not recorded which) from PBMCs. The receptors come from a human donor with aplastic anemia.

Note on this clonotype: This may stem from a read error, because a much larger clone lies one nucleotide away. The rearrangement uses TRBV20-1 and TRBJ2-1; 12 bases align to TRBD2. V gave up 3 bases and J gave up 8 bases; unmatched junction bases: 11. The CDR3 runs 16 residues. Germline V lookup: CDR1 DFQATT, CDR2 SNEGSKA (reference sequence). The CDR3: CSASRGDLAGGDEQFF. The CDR3 coding sequence is TGCAGTGCTAGTAGAGGAGACCTAGCGGGGGGGGATGAGCAGTTCTTC.

This clonotype was observed many times. The V and J genes are TRBV18 and TRBJ2-7; D unclear. V shed 4 bases and J shed 10 bases, with 17 bases lying between them. Germline CDR1 KGHSH, CDR2 LQKENI. The CDR3 consists of 13 residues. The CDR3 loop reads CASSLDPSLPQYF. For the CDR3, the DNA is TGTGCCAGCTCACTGGACCCCTCGCTGCCCCAGTACTTC.

Remarks on this clonotype: One base away lies a much larger clone, so this may be a sequencing read error. CDR3 coding DNA: TGTGCCAGCAGTGACTCCGGGGGACTAGCTGATGAGCAGTACTTC. Its translation: CASSDSGGLADEQYF. The V and J genes are TRBV6-4 and TRBJ2-7; 9 bases fit TRBD2. Germline V lookup: CDR1 MRHNA, CDR2 SNTAGT. The CDR3 is 15 residues long. J gave up 7 bases and V 0 bases, and 7 bases lay outside the gene matches.

As concerns this clonotype: Just one base apart from a much larger clone, this may be a read error. This rearrangement joins TRBV19 to TRBJ2-1; TRBD2 matches 7 bases. CDR1 LNHDA and CDR2 SQIVND come from the germline V gene (reference sequence). The CDR3 sequence is 15 residues long. The CDR3 region has the DNA TGTGCCAATAGTCCCGAGGGACTACCAGACAATGAGCAGTTCTTC. Its translation: CANSPEGLPDNEQFF.

V usage is TRBV19 and J usage is TRBJ1-2; D call uncertain. This CDR3 comprises 15 residues. Germline lookup yields CDR1 LNHDA and CDR2 SQIVND (reference sequence). The V and J ends lost 7 bases and 0 bases respectively, with 15 bases between them. CDR3 in amino acids: CASINLTGSNYGYTF. DNA for the CDR3: TGTGCCAGTATCAACCTGACGGGGTCTAACTATGGCTACACCTTC.

Points on this clonotype: One end of the junction fails to match germline, which may point to a read error. The chain joins TRBV5-1 to TRBJ2-2; 9 bases map to TRBD2. CDR3 size: 18 residues. Germline V gene sequence: CDR1 SGHRS, CDR2 YFSETQ. The CDR3 DNA sequence: TGCGCCAGCAGCCAACGTAGCGGGGGCTTCGCGAACACCGGGGAGCTGCTTTTT. This gives the protein CASSQRSGGFANTGELLF.

This clonotype was seen many times. This chain links TRBV25-1 with TRBJ1-3; no clear D gene. The length of the CDR3 is 13 residues. Trimming removed 4 bases at V and 4 bases at J, with 8 bases between. Germline-derived CDR1 and CDR2 are MGHDK and SYGVNS. The CDR3 DNA follows: TGTGCCAGCAGTGTCAGCACCGGAAACACCATATATTTT. This encodes CASSVSTGNTIYF.

This clonotype was seen a few times. This sequence joins TRBV18 and TRBJ2-5; D tentatively fits TRBD1 or TRBD2 (5 bases each). Germline V gene sequence: CDR1 KGHSH, CDR2 LQKENI. There are 16 residues in the CDR3. Trimming stripped 3 bases from V and 2 bases from J, with 16 bases between. Here the CDR3 DNA reads TGTGCCAGCTCACCGGGACCCCTGACAGTACAAGAGACCCAGTACTTC. Translation gives CASSPGPLTVQETQYF.

This clonotype was counted once. The V gene is TRBV2, the J gene TRBJ2-1; 14 bases align to TRBD2. The CDR3 is 20 residues long. V trimming: 5 bases; J trimming: 0 bases; junction bases outside the gene matches: 12. Per the germline V gene, CDR1 is SNHLY and CDR2 is FYNNEI. CDR3 protein: CASSKSPGLAGAFSYNEQFF. Here the CDR3 DNA reads TGTGCCAGCAGTAAATCGCCGGGACTAGCGGGGGCCTTCTCCTACAATGAGCAGTTCTTC.

This sequence joins TRBV19 and TRBJ2-1; D not resolved. Germline-derived CDR1 and CDR2 are LNHDA and SQIVND (reference sequence). Trimming stripped 7 bases from V and 4 bases from J, with 11 bases between. CDR3 size: 13 residues. The CDR3 sequence: CASTEEPYNEQFF. The CDR3, as DNA: TGTGCCAGTACAGAAGAACCTTACAATGAGCAGTTCTTC.

This clonotype came up many times. This sequence joins TRBV7-6 and TRBJ1-1; D uncertain. Germline values: CDR1 SGHVS, CDR2 FNYEAQ. CDR3 length equals 15 residues. V was cut by 3 bases and J by 3 bases, with 14 bases left in between. The CDR3 is CASSFSGAKDTEAFF. CDR3 nucleotide sequence: TGTGCCAGCAGCTTTTCGGGAGCGAAGGACACTGAAGCTTTCTTT. Full variable domain (remainder filled in from reference TRBV7-6 and TRBJ1-1): GAGVSQSPRYKVTKRGQDVALRCDPISGHVSLYWYRQALGQGPEFLTYFNYEAQQDKSGLPNDRFSAERPEGSISTLTIQRTEQRDSAMYRCASSFSGAKDTEAFFGQGTRLTVV.

This clonotype was counted once. A clone one base away is much larger, so this may be a read error. The DNA of the CDR3 is TGTGCCAGTAGTATGTTACAGGGGACCCTTTATCAGCTCCAGCATTTT. Its protein is CASSMLQGTLYQLQHF. The V gene is TRBV19, the J gene TRBJ1-5, with 7 bases fitting TRBD1. CDR1 is LNHDA and CDR2 is SQIVND in the germline V gene (reference sequence). This CDR3 region has 16 residues. The whole variable domain, filled in from reference TRBV19 and TRBJ1-5, reads DGGITQSPKYLFRKEGQNVTLSCEQNLNHDAMYWYRQDPGQGLRLIYYSQIVNDFQKGDIAEGYSVSREKKESFPLTVTSAQKNPTAFYLCASSMLQGTLYQLQHFGDGTRLSIL.

This chain connects TRBV2 to TRBJ2-5; unclear D gene. Germline V gene lookup returns CDR1 SNHLY and CDR2 FYNNEI. V was cut by 1 base and J by 5 bases, with 8 bases left in between. This CDR3 has 13 amino acids. CDR3 region: CASSEEGVETQYF. CDR3 bases: TGTGCCAGCAGTGAAGAAGGTGTGGAGACCCAGTACTTC.

This clonotype was seen at least ten times. This sequence joins TRBV5-1 and TRBJ2-7, with TRBD2 matching 11 bases. Per germline, CDR1 SGHRS and CDR2 YFSETQ. V dropped 0 bases and J dropped 1; count of bases not matched to a gene: 3. This CDR3 has 16 residues. CDR3 protein: CASSLGTSGFSYEQYF. The DNA of the CDR3 is TGCGCCAGCAGCTTGGGGACTAGCGGGTTTTCCTACGAGCAGTACTTC.

The chain couples TRBV19 to TRBJ1-2; D remains unclear. The CDR3 is 14 amino acids. V was shortened by 5 bases and J by 0 bases, with 10 bases between the two germline ends. Germline loops: CDR1 LNHDA, CDR2 SQIVND (reference sequence). The CDR3 region is CASSLANTNYGYTF. The CDR3 DNA reads TGTGCCAGTAGTCTCGCAAATACTAACTATGGCTACACCTTC.

This clonotype was seen more than once but under ten times. The J gene is TRBJ1-4, the V gene TRBV12-5; perhaps TRBD1 as D (5 bases). The germline CDR1 and CDR2 sequences are LGHNT and FRNRAP. V shed 1 base and J shed 6 bases, with 15 bases lying between them. The CDR3 extends over 16 amino acids. The CDR3: CASGLALGARYEKLFF. CDR3 coding DNA: TGTGCTAGTGGTTTGGCCCTCGGGGCGAGGTATGAAAAACTGTTTTTT.

This clonotype was seen a handful of times. One end of the junction varies from germline; a read error may be responsible. The chain has TRBV7-7 and TRBJ1-1; D ambiguous. The CDR3 totals 13 residues. Germline CDR1 reads SSHAT; CDR2 reads FNYEAQ (reference sequence). The CDR3 reads CASSNSENTEAFF. In DNA, the CDR3 is TGTGCTAGCAGCAACTCTGAGAACACTGAAGCTTTCTTT.

This chain uses TRBV11-2 with TRBJ2-7, with 8 positions matching TRBD1. After removal of 6 bases from V and 11 bases from J, the junction contained 3 bases not matched to a gene. CDR3 length: 10 residues. Germline V gene data show CDR1 as SGHAT and CDR2 as FQNNGV. The CDR3 coding sequence is TGTGCCAGCAGTCCGGGACAGGAGTACTTC. Translation: CASSPGQEYF.

This clonotype was observed many times. This chain uses TRBV5-1 with TRBJ2-5, with D unclear. V was pared by 6 bases and J by 2 bases, with 11 bases between. The CDR3 length is 13 residues. Per the germline V gene, CDR1 is SGHRS and CDR2 is YFSETQ. CDR3 residues: CASNQDGQETQYF. CDR3 nucleotides: TGCGCCAGCAACCAGGACGGACAAGAGACCCAGTACTTC.

The chain combines TRBV6-1 with TRBJ1-1; D is ambiguous. Germline V gives CDR1 MNHNS, CDR2 SASEGT. The germline V and J ends were trimmed by 8 bases and 6 bases, with 25 bases remaining between them. The CDR3 is 16 residues long. CDR3 protein: CASRGRLWGSRAEAFF. The CDR3 DNA reads TGTGCCAGCCGTGGTCGCCTCTGGGGTTCGCGCGCTGAAGCTTTCTTT.

The chain joins TRBV29-1 to TRBJ2-1; 10 bases map to TRBD2. The CDR3 is made up of 15 amino acids. With V trimmed by 5 bases and J by 0 bases, 4 bases remained unmatched. Germline CDR1 SQVTM, CDR2 ANQGSEA. For the CDR3, the DNA is TGCAGCGTTCGGACTAGCGGTAGCTCCTACAATGAGCAGTTCTTC. This sequence encodes CSVRTSGSSYNEQFF.

This clonotype has just one count. One end of the junction is discordant with germline, which a read error may explain. The chain has TRBV10-2 and TRBJ2-7; D gene uncertain. CDR1 is WSHSY, CDR2 SAAADI, per germline. CDR3 size: 13 residues. CDR3 nucleotides: TGCGCCAGCAGCGAGTCCGGACCCTACGAGCAGTACTTC. Protein: CASSESGPYEQYF.

This chain connects TRBV19 to TRBJ1-5; 8 bases match TRBD1. CDR3 length: 15 amino acids. J lost 8 bases, V lost 6 bases, and 12 bases had no gene match. Germline V gene sequence: CDR1 LNHDA, CDR2 SQIVND (reference sequence). For the CDR3, the DNA is TGTGCCAGTAGCCCGGGACAGGTCGACGGTGAGCCCCAGCATTTT. Translated: CASSPGQVDGEPQHF.

The rearrangement joins TRBV25-1 to TRBJ2-2; D gene ambiguous. Germline-derived CDR1 and CDR2 are MGHDK and SYGVNS. The CDR3 totals 12 residues. V was cut by 5 bases and J by 7 bases, with 8 bases left in between. The CDR3 DNA sequence: TGTGCCAGCAGTCGCGTGATCGGGGAGCTGTTTTTT. Its translation: CASSRVIGELFF.

The chain is built from TRBV2 and TRBJ2-1; 8 bases are shared with TRBD2. The germline V gene has CDR1 SNHLY and CDR2 FYNNEI. The CDR3 totals 15 residues. V lost 2 bases and J lost 8; bases outside the gene matches: 8. The CDR3 region is CASSERAGGIYEQFF. In nucleotides, the CDR3 is TGTGCCAGCAGTGAAAGGGCGGGGGGTATATATGAGCAGTTCTTC.